This TCR beta chain emerged from a study of cytomegalovirus exposure and HLA in healthy donors. Overall study: Clustering assigned about 80% of the approximately 400 genotyped donors to the Caucasian-associated ancestry cluster.

This clone was seen once. 60 Vbeta and 13 Jbeta primers were used in PCR. This table comes from immunoSEQ multiplex PCR, and its TCRdb copy is limited to in-frame clones, with some not included. The sample holds almost 90,000 clones, roughly 85% seen once. V was clipped by 1 base and J by 6 bases, with 13 bases between them. The CDR3 loop spans 14 amino acids. Looked up from germline, CDR1 is SGHAT and CDR2 is FQNNGV. This rearrangement joins TRBV11-2 to TRBJ2-7; D gene uncertain. The TCR sequence derives from a man aged 35 to 55 in good health and CMV-seropositive. The sequencing input was PBMCs. CDR3 residues: CASSLVLPIPEQYF. The CDR3 DNA is TGTGCCAGCAGCTTAGTACTCCCTATCCCCGAGCAGTACTTC.